The clone carrying this TCR beta chain appeared a few times. Its antigen is as yet unknown. Treatment of the sample: roughly ten-day PBMC culture with coronavirus spike peptide pools or control peptides (ViraFEST assay). This entry belongs to a study of vaccination and CD4 T cells after COVID-19. The Oncomine TCR Beta short-read assay was what sequenced the DNA obtained from cultured CD4+ T cells. TCRdb ran MiXCR on the PCR reads and lists one entry per CDR3 protein. The table has 10,000 to 15,000 distinct CDR3 sequences, roughly 80% seen once. Between the trimmed V and J ends, which lost 0 bases and 8 bases, there was a span of 14 bases. The germline V gene encodes CDR1 SGHNT and CDR2 YYREEE (reference sequence). The CDR3 totals 15 residues.

The chain uses TRBV5-4 and TRBJ2-2; possible D gene TRBD1, 6 bases. This TCR came from a human donor who received a COVID-19 vaccine. The sequencing here drew on CD4+ T cells from blood, cultured in vitro, taken after SARS-CoV-2 vaccination. The CDR3 is CASSLVQAGAGELFF. CDR3 bases: TGTGCCAGCAGCTTGGTCCAGGCAGGGGCGGGGGAGCTGTTTTTT.